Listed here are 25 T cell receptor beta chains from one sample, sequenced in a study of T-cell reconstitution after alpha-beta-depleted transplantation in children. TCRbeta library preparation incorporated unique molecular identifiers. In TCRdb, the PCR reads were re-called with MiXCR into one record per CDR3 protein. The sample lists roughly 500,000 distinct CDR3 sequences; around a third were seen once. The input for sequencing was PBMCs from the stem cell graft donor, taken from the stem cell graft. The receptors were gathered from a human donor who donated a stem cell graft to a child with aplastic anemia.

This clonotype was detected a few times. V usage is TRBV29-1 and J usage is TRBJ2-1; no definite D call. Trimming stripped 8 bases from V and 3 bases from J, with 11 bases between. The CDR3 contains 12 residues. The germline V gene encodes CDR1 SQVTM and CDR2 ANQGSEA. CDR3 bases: TGCAGCTCTTTAGGCGGCTACAATGAGCAGTTCTTC. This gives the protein CSSLGGYNEQFF.

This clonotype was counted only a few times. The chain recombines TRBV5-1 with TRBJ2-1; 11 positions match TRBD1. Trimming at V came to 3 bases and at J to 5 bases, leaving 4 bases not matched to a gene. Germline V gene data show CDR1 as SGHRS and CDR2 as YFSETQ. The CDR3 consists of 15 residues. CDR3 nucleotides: TGCGCCAGCAGCTCCGGACAGGGGGCGGACAATGAGCAGTTCTTC. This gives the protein CASSSGQGADNEQFF.

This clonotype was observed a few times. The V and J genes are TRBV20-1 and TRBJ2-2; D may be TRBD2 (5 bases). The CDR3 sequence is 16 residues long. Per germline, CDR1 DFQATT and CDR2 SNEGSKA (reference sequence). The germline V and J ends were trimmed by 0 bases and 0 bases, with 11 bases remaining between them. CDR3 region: CSARDRSGANTGELFF. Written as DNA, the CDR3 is TGCAGTGCTAGAGATCGGAGCGGTGCGAACACCGGGGAGCTGTTTTTT.

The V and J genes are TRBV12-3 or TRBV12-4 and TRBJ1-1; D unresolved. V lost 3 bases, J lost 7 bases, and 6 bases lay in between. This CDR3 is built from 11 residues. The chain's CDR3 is CASSFVDEAFF. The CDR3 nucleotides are TGTGCCAGCAGTTTTGTGGATGAAGCTTTCTTT.

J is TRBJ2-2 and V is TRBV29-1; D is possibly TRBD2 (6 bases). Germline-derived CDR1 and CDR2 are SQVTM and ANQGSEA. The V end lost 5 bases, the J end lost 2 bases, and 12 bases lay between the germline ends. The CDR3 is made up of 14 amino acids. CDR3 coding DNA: TGCAGCGTTTTCGGGACTTCAAACACCGGGGAGCTGTTTTTT. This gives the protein CSVFGTSNTGELFF.

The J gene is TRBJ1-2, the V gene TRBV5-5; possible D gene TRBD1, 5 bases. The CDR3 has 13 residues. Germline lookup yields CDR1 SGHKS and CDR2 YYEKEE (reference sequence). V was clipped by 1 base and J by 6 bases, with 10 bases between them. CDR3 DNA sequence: TGTGCCAGCAGCTTGTGGATAGGGGATGGCTACACCTTC. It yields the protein CASSLWIGDGYTF.

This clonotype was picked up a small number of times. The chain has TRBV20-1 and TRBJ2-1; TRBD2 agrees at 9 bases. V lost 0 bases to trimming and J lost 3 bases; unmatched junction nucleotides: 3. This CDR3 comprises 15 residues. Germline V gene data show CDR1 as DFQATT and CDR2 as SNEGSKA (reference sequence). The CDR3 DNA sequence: TGCAGTGCTAGAGATCTAGCGGGGAACTACAATGAGCAGTTCTTC. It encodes CSARDLAGNYNEQFF.

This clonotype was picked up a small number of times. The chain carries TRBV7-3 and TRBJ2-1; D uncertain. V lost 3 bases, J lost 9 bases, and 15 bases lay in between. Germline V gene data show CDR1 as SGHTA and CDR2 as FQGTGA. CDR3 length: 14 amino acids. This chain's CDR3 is CASSLGGSLGEQFF. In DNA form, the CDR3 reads TGTGCCAGCAGCTTGGGTGGTTCGCTGGGTGAGCAGTTCTTC.

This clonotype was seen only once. CDR3 DNA: TGTGCCAGCAGCGAGAGGTGGGGCCTCAATCAGCCCCAGCATTTT. It translates to CASSERWGLNQPQHF. The rearrangement links TRBV11-2 to TRBJ1-5, with a possible D match to TRBD1 (5 bases). Trimming removed 5 bases at V and 3 bases at J, with 14 bases between. This CDR3 is built from 15 residues. Germline V gene lookup returns CDR1 SGHAT and CDR2 FQNNGV.

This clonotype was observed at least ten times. The CDR3 nucleotides read TGTGCCAGCAGCCCCCGGGTGAGCACAGATACGCAGTATTTT. Translation: CASSPRVSTDTQYF. This chain uses TRBV5-5 with TRBJ2-3; D is undetermined. Trimming left V 4 bases short and J 0 bases short, with 9 bases between. This CDR3 has 14 residues. The V gene's germline CDR1 is SGHKS and CDR2 YYEKEE (reference sequence).

The CDR3 reads CASSLAQGALHF. Written as DNA, the CDR3 is TGTGCCAGCAGCTTAGCGCAGGGCGCCCTCCACTTT. This rearrangement joins TRBV7-8 to TRBJ1-6, with a weak D call TRBD1 (5 bases). Germline CDR1 and CDR2: SGHVS and FQNEAQ. Trimming removed 0 bases from V and 14 bases from J, with 8 bases in between. The CDR3 is made up of 12 amino acids.

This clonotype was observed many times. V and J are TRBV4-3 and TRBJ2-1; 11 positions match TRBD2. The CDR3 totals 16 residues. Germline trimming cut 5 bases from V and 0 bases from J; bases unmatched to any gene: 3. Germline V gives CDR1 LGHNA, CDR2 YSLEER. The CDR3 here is CASSFTSGSSYNEQFF. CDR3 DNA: TGCGCCAGCAGCTTTACTAGCGGGAGCTCCTACAATGAGCAGTTCTTC.

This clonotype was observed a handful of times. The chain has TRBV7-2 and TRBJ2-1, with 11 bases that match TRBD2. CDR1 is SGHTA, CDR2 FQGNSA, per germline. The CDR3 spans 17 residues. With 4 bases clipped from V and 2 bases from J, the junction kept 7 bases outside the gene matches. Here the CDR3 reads CASSSTSGNPTYNEQFF. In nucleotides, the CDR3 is TGTGCCAGCAGCTCGACTAGCGGGAATCCCACCTACAATGAGCAGTTCTTC.

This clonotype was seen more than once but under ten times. In nucleotides, the CDR3 is TGTGCCAGCAGTTTTCGGTTAGCGGGAGGCCCGCACAATGAGCAGTTCTTC. Translating gives CASSFRLAGGPHNEQFF. The chain combines TRBV6-9 with TRBJ2-1, with 10 bases identical to TRBD2. V shed 4 bases and J 5 bases; nucleotides not matched to a gene: 11. The CDR3 is made up of 17 amino acids. Germline values: CDR1 MNHGY, CDR2 SVAAGI.

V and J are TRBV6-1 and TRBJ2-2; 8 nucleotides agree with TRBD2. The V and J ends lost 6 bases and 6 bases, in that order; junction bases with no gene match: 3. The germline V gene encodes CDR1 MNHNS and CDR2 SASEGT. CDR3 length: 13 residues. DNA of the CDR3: TGTGCCAGCAGCGGACTAGCTTCCGGGGAGCTGTTTTTT. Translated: CASSGLASGELFF.

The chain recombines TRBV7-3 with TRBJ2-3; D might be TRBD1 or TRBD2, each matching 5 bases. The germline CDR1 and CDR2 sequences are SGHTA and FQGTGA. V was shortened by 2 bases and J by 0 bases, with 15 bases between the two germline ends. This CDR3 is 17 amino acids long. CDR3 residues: CASSLGRRGGSTDTQYF. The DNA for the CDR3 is TGTGCCAGCAGCTTAGGCCGTAGGGGCGGGAGCACAGATACGCAGTATTTT. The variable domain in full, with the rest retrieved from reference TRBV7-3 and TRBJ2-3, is GAGVSQTPSNKVTEKGKYVELRCDPISGHTALYWYRQSLGQGPEFLIYFQGTGAADDSGLPNDRFFAVRPEGSVSTLKIQRTERGDSAVYLCASSLGRRGGSTDTQYFGPGTRLTVL.

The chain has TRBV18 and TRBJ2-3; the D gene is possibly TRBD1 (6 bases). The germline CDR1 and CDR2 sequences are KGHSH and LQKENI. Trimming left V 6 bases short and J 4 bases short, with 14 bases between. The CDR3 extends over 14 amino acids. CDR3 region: CASSPYPGADTQYF. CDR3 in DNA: TGTGCCAGCTCTCCGTATCCAGGGGCAGATACGCAGTATTTT.

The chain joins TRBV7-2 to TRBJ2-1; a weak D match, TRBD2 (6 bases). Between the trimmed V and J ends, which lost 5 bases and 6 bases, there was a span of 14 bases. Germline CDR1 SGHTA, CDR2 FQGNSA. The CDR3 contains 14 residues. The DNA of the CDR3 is TGTGCCAGCAGCGGCGGGACGGCGTTCAATGAGCAGTTCTTC. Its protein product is CASSGGTAFNEQFF.

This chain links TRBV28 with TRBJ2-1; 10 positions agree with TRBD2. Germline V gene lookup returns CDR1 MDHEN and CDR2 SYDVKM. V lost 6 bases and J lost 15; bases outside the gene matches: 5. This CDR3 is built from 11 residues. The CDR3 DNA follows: TGTGCCAGCAGCTTAGCGGGAGGCGCGTTCTTC. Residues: CASSLAGGAFF.

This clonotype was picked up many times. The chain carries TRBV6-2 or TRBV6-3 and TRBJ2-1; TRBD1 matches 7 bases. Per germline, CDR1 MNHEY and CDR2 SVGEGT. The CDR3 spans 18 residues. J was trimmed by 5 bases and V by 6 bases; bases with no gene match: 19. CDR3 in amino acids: CASRLTGRDRVIHNEQFF. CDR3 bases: TGTGCCAGCAGATTAACGGGGCGCGACAGGGTGATTCACAATGAGCAGTTCTTC.

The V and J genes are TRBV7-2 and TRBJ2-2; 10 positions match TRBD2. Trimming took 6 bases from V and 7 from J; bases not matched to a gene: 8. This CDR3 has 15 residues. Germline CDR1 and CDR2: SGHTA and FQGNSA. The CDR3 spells CASSKSGRAIGELFF. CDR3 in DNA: TGTGCCAGCAGTAAAAGCGGGAGGGCCATCGGGGAGCTGTTTTTT.

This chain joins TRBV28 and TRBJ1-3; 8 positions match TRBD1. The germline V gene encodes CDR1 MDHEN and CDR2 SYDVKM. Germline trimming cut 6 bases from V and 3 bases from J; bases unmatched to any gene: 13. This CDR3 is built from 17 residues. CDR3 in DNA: TGTGCCAGCAGGGCCCCTTCGGCCGGACAGGGTGGAAACACCATATATTTT. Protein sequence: CASRAPSAGQGGNTIYF.

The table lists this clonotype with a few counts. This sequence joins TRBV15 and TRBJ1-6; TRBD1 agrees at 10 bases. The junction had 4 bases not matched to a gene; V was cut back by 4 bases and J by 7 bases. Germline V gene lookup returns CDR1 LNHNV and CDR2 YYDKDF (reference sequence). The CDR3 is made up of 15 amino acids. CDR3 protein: CATSKGGQGNSPLHF. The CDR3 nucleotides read TGTGCCACCAGCAAAGGGGGACAGGGGAATTCACCCCTCCACTTT.

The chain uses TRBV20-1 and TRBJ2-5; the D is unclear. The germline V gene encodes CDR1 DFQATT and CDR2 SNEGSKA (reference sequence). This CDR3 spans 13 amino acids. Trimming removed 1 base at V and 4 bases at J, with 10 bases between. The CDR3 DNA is TGCAGTGCTAGAGTGGAGATCCGAGAGACCCAGTACTTC. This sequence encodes CSARVEIRETQYF.

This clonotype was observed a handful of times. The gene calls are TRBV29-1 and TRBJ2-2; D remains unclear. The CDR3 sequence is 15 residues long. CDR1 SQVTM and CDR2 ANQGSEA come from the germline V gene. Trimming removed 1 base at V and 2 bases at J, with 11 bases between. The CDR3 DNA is TGCAGCGTTGAAGGGGGTAACAGCAACACCGGGGAGCTGTTTTTT. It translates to CSVEGGNSNTGELFF.